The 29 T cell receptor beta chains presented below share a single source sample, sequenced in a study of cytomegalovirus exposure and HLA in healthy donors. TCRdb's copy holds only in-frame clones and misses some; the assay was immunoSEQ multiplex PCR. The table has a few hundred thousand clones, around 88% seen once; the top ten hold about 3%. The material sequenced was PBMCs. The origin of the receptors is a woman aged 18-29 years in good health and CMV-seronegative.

CDR3 in DNA: TGTGCCACCAGCAGAGAGGGACAGGGGCCACGGGAGACCCAGTACTTC. This translates into CATSREGQGPRETQYF. The genes are TRBV15 and TRBJ2-5; TRBD1 matches at 10 bases. The CDR3 is 16 residues long. V shed 0 bases, J shed 5 bases, and the junction held 6 bases outside the gene matches. Looked up from germline, CDR1 is LNHNV and CDR2 is YYDKDF (reference sequence).

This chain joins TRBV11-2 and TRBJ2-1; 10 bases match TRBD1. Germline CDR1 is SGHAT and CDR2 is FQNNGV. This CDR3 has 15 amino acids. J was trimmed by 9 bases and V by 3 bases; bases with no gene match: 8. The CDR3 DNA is TGTGCCAGCAGCTTGGGACAGGGGAACGGCGGTGAGCAGTTCTTC. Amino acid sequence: CASSLGQGNGGEQFF.

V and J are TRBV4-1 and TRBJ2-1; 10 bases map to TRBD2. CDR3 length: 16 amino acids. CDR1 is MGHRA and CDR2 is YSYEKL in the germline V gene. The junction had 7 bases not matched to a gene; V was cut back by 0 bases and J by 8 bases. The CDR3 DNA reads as TGCGCCAGCAGCCAAGATAGCAGCGGGAGGGCCGATGAGCAGTTCTTC. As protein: CASSQDSSGRADEQFF.

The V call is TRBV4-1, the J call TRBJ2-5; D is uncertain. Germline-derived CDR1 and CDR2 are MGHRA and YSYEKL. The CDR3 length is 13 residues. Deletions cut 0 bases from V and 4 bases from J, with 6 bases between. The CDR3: CASSQDPSETQYF. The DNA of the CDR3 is TGCGCCAGCAGCCAAGATCCTTCAGAGACCCAGTACTTC.

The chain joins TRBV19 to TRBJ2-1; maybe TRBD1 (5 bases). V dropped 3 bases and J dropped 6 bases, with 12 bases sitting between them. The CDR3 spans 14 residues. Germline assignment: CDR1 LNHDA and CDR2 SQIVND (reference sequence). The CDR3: CASSIGPDTNEQFF. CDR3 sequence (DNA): TGTGCCAGTAGTATTGGACCGGACACCAATGAGCAGTTCTTC.

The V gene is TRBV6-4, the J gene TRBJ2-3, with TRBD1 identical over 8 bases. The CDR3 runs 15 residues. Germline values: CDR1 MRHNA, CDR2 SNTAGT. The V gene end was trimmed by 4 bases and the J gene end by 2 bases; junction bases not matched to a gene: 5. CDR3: CASSVSDRATDTQYF. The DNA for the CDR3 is TGTGCCAGCAGTGTTTCGGACAGGGCCACAGATACGCAGTATTTT.

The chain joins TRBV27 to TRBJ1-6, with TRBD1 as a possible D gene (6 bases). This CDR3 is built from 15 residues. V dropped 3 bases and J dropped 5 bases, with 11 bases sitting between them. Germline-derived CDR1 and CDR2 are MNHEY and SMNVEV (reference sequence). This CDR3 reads CASSFLDRNNSPLHF. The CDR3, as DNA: TGTGCCAGCAGTTTCCTTGACAGGAATAATTCACCCCTCCACTTT.

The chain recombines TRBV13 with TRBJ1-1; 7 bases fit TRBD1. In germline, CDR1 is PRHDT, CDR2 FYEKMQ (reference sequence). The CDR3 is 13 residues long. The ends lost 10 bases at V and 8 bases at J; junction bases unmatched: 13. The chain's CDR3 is CATLIFRGLEAFF. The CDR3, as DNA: TGTGCCACCTTAATATTTAGGGGGCTCGAAGCTTTCTTT.

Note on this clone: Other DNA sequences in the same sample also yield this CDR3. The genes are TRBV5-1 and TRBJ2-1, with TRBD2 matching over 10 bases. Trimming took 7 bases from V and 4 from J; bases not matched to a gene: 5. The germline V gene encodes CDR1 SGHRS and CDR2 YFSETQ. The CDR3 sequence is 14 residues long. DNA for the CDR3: TGCGCCAGCCGAGGGACTAGCGTTTACAATGAGCAGTTCTTC. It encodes CASRGTSVYNEQFF.

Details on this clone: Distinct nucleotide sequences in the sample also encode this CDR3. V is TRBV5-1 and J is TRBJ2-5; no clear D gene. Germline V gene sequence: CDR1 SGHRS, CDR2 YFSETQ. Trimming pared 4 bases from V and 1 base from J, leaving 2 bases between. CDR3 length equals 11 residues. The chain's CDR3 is CASSLQETQYF. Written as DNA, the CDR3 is TGCGCCAGCAGCCTCCAAGAGACCCAGTACTTC.

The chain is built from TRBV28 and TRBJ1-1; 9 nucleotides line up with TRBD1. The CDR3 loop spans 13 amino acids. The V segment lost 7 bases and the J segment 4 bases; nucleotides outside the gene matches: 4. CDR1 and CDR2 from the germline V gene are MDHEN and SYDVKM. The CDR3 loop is CASTTDRGTEAFF. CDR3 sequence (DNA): TGTGCCAGCACCACGGACAGGGGCACTGAAGCTTTCTTT.

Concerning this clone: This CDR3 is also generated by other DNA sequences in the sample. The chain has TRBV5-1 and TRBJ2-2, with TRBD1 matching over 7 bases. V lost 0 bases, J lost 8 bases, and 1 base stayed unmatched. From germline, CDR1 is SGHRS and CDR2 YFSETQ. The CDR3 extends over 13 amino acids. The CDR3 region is CASSLEGAGELFF. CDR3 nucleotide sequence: TGCGCCAGCAGCTTGGAGGGGGCAGGGGAGCTGTTTTTT.

The CDR3 reads CASSEQGTSGANVLTF. CDR3 coding DNA: TGTGCCAGCAGTGAACAGGGAACCTCTGGGGCCAACGTCCTGACTTTC. The gene calls are TRBV6-4 and TRBJ2-6; the D gene is possibly TRBD1 (6 bases). The CDR3 length is 16 residues. CDR1 and CDR2 from the germline V gene are MRHNA and SNTAGT. The V and J ends lost 3 bases and 0 bases respectively, with 9 bases between them.

CDR3 sequence (DNA): TGCGCCAGCAGCCCAGGACAGGGGTACAATGAGCAGTTCTTC. Amino acids: CASSPGQGYNEQFF. J is TRBJ2-1 and V is TRBV4-3; TRBD1 matches 9 bases. This CDR3 has 14 amino acids. V lost 4 bases, J lost 4 bases, and 2 bases stayed unmatched. Per the germline V gene, CDR1 is LGHNA and CDR2 is YSLEER.

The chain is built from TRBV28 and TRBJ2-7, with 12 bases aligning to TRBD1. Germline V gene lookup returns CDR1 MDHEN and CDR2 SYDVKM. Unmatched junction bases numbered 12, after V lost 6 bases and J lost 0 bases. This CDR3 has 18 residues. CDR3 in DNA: TGTGCCAGCAGCCATCTCGGGGGGGGACAGGGGGCCTCCTACGAGCAGTACTTC. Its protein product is CASSHLGGGQGASYEQYF.

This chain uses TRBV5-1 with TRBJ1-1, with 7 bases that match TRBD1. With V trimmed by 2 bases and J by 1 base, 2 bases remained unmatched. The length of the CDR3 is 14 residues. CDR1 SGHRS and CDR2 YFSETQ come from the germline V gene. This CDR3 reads CASSFGQANTEAFF. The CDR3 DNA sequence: TGCGCCAGCAGCTTTGGACAGGCGAACACTGAAGCTTTCTTT.

The CDR3 sequence: CASRLPRVAGELFF. CDR3 sequence (DNA): TGTGCCAGCAGGCTTCCACGGGTAGCCGGGGAGCTGTTTTTT. V and J are TRBV28 and TRBJ2-2, with D hard to call. The ends were cut back, 6 bases at V and 6 bases at J, with 14 bases in the middle. CDR3 size: 14 residues. Germline values: CDR1 MDHEN, CDR2 SYDVKM.

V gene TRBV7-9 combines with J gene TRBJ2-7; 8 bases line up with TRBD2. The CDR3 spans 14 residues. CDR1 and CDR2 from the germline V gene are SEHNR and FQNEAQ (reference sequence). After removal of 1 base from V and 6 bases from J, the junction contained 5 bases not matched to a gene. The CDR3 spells CASSLVAGTSEQYF. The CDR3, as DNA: TGTGCCAGCAGCTTAGTAGCGGGAACATCCGAGCAGTACTTC.

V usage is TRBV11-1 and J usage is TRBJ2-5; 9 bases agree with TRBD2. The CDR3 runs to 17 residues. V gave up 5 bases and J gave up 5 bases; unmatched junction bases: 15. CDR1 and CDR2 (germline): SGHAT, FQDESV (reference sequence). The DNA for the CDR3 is TGTGCCAGCAGCCCGACGGGGGCTAGCGGGACTCGTGAGACCCAGTACTTC. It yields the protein CASSPTGASGTRETQYF.

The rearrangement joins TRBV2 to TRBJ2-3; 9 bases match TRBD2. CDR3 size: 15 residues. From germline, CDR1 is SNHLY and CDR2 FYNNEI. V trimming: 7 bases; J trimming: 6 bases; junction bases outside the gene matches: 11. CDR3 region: CASNSIAGDLDTQYF. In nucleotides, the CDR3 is TGTGCCAGCAACTCTATAGCGGGAGATCTTGATACGCAGTATTTT.

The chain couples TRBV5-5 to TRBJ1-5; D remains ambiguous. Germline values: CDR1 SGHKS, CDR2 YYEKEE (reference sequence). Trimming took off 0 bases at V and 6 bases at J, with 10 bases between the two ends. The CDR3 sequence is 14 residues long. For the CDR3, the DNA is TGTGCCAGCAGCTTGGGGGCAGGCCGTCAGCCCCAGCATTTT. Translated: CASSLGAGRQPQHF.

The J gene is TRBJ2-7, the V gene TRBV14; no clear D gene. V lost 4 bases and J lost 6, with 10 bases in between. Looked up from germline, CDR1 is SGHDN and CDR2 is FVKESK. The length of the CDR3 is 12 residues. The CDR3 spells CASSRHESEQYF. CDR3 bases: TGTGCCAGCAGCCGCCATGAGAGCGAGCAGTACTTC.

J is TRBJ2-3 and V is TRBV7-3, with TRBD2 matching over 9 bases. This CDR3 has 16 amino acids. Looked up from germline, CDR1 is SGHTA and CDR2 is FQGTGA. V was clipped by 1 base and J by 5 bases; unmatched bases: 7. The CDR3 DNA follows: TGTGCCAGCAGCTTAAAGGCTAGCGGGACGGGAGATACGCAGTATTTT. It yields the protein CASSLKASGTGDTQYF. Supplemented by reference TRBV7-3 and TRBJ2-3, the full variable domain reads GAGVSQTPSNKVTEKGKYVELRCDPISGHTALYWYRQSLGQGPEFLIYFQGTGAADDSGLPNDRFFAVRPEGSVSTLKIQRTERGDSAVYLCASSLKASGTGDTQYFGPGTRLTVL.

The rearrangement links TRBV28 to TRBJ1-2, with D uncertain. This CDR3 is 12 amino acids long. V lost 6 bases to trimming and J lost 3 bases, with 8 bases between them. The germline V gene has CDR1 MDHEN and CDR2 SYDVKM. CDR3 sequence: CASSRRDYGYTF. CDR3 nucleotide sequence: TGTGCCAGCAGCCGCCGGGACTATGGCTACACCTTC.

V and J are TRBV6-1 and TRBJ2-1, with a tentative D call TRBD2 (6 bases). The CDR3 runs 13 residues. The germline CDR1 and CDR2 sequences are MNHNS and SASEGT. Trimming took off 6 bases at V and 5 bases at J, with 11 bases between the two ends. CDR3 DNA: TGTGCCAGCAGCAAGGACTATGACAATGAGCAGTTCTTC. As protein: CASSKDYDNEQFF.

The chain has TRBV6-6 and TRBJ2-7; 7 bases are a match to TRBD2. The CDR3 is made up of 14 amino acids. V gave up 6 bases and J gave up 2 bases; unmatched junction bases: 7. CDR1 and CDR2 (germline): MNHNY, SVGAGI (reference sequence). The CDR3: CASSHMGGAYEQYF. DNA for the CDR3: TGTGCCAGCAGCCATATGGGGGGGGCCTACGAGCAGTACTTC.

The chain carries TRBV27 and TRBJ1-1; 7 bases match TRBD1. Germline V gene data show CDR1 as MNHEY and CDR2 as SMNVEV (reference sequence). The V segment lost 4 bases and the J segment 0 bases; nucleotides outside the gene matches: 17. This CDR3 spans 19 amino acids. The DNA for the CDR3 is TGTGCCAGCAGTTCTTTGAAGTTGCGGGCGGGACAGATGAACACTGAAGCTTTCTTT. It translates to CASSSLKLRAGQMNTEAFF.

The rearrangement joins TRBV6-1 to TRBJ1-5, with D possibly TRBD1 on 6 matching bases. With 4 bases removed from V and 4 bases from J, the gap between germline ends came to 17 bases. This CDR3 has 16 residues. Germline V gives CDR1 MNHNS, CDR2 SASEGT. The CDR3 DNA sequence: TGTGCCAGCAGTGGGGATCCGACAGGCCGTAATCAGCCCCAGCATTTT. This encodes CASSGDPTGRNQPQHF.

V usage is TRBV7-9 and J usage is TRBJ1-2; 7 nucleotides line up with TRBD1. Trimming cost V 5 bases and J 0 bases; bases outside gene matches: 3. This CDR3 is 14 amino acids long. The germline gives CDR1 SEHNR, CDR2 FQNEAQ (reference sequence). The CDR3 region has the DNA TGTGCCAGCAGCGGACAGGTAGCTAACTATGGCTACACCTTC. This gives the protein CASSGQVANYGYTF.